The TCR beta chain described here comes from a study of regulatory T cells in long-lasting Graves disease. Trimming removed 3 bases from V and 2 bases from J; junction bases left unmatched: 4. The CDR3 is 15 residues long. This clonotype was counted many times. Stated time point: persistent/refractory GD, antithyroid drugs over 5 years with positive TRAb. The TCR library was made from RNA that had been extracted from PBMCs in TRIzol. Building the TCR beta libraries relied on iRepertoire HTBI primers, and CDR3 regions underwent Arm-PCR. Using its own MiXCR run on the multiplex PCR reads, TCRdb lists one record per CDR3 protein. This sample has roughly 450,000 distinct CDR3 sequences, with less than 25% found just once.

The clonotype was recovered from a female donor with Graves disease. The specimen was peripheral blood mononuclear cells (PBMCs), collected when the disease was refractory, from a patient treated with antithyroid drugs. This chain links TRBV12-3 or TRBV12-4 with TRBJ2-7; 10 bases match TRBD2. This CDR3 is CASSFTSGEPYEQYF. The CDR3 DNA reads as TGTGCCAGCAGTTTTACTAGCGGGGAACCCTACGAGCAGTACTTC.